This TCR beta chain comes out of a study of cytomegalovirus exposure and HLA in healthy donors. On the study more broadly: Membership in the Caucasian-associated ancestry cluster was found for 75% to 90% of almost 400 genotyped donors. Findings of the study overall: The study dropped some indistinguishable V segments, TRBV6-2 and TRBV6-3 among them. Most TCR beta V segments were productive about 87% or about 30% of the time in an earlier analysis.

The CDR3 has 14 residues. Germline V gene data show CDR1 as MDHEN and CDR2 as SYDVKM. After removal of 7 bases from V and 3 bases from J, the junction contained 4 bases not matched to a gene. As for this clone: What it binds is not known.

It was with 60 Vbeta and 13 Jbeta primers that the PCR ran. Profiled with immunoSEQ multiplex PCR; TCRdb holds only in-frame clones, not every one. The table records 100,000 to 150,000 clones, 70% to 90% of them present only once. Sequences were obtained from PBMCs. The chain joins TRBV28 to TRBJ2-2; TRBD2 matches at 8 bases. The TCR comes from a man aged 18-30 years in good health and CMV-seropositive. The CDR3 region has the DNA TGTGCCAGCATATACGGGGGGGACACCGGGGAGCTGTTTTTT. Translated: CASIYGGDTGELFF.